A single sample is the source of the 3 T cell receptor beta chains below, sequenced in a study of long-term antiretroviral therapy in people with HIV (dated 2022 in TCRdb). Sequencing of the TRB variable region was done with the immunoSEQ hsTCRB v3.0 assay at survey level resolution. TCRdb mirrors the immuneACCESS table, restricted to in-frame sequences. Some clones are absent from its copies; in checked studies, under half trace to an unresolved V gene, and the reason for the others is unknown. In all, the sample holds about 9,200 clones, and about 69% of those were seen once. The top ten clonotypes cover roughly a fifth of the sample. This specimen was unsorted PBMCs, taken 1.8 years before starting antiretroviral therapy. The receptors were gathered from a man aged 40-49 years with HIV.

In this sample, this clone turned up a few times. J is TRBJ1-1 and V is TRBV19, with D uncertain. The CDR3 has 13 residues. Trimming pared 3 bases from V and 3 bases from J, leaving 8 bases between. In germline, CDR1 is LNHDA, CDR2 SQIVND (reference sequence). The CDR3 loop is CASSIGGYTEAFF. CDR3 coding DNA: TGTGCCAGTAGTATTGGAGGATACACTGAAGCTTTCTTT.

The chain couples TRBV27 to TRBJ2-3; weak D call: TRBD2 (5 bases). V gave up 2 bases and J gave up 2 bases, with 17 bases separating them. The CDR3 contains 17 residues. Germline loops: CDR1 MNHEY, CDR2 SMNVEV (reference sequence). CDR3 protein: CASSLRLRAGPTDTQYF. DNA for the CDR3: TGTGCCAGCAGTTTAAGGCTGCGGGCAGGACCCACAGATACGCAGTATTTT.

This sequence joins TRBV10-3 and TRBJ2-7; possible D gene TRBD1, 6 bases. The germline V gene has CDR1 ENHRY and CDR2 SYGVKD. V was trimmed by 4 bases and J by 12 bases, leaving 13 bases between them. The CDR3 is 11 residues long. The CDR3 protein is CAISAGAAPYF. For the CDR3, the DNA is TGTGCCATCAGTGCAGGGGCCGCGCCGTACTTC.